This T cell receptor (beta chain) was documented in a study of human T cells and chemical hapten exposure. Study as a whole: Enrolled patients were predominantly female and had alopecia areata, totalis or universalis.

Trimming left V 2 bases short and J 0 bases short, with 11 bases between. The CDR3 consists of 15 residues. Germline CDR1 is MNHEY and CDR2 is SMNVEV (reference sequence). This clonotype was detected a few times. The time point is: patch test 1, 2 weeks after DPC sensitization. The treatment: therapeutic diphenylcyclopropenone sensitization with weekly scalp DPC. The study drew its donors from alopecia patients who were 18 to 70 years old and suitable for DPC. In TCRdb, the RACE reads were re-called with MiXCR into one record per CDR3 protein. The data show tens of thousands of distinct CDR3 sequences, approximately 8.6% seen once.

The V gene is TRBV27, the J gene TRBJ2-7, with D tentatively TRBD1 (6 bases). The sample consisted of whole blood, taken in connection with sensitization to the hapten diphenylcyclopropenone (DPC). This sequence originates from a woman aged 40 to 49 with alopecia areata. Some clones in this sample may be carry-over from other donors' samples. The CDR3 DNA reads TGTGCCAGCAGTTTAAGAGGGGGACACTCCTACGAGCAGTACTTC. This codes for CASSLRGGHSYEQYF.